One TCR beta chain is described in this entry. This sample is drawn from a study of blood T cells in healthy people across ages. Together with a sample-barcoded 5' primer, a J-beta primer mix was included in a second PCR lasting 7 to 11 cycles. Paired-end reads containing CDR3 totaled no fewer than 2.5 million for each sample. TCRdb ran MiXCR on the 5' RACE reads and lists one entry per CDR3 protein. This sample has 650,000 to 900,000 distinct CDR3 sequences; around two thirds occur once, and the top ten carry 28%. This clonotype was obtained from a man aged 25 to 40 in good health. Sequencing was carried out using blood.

The CDR3 nucleotides read TGCAGTGCTCAGAGCAGGAACGAGCAGTACTTC. Translation: CSAQSRNEQYF. V is TRBV20-1 and J is TRBJ2-7; no clear D. This CDR3 has 11 residues. In germline, CDR1 is DFQATT, CDR2 SNEGSKA (reference sequence). V lost 5 bases, J lost 5 bases, and 10 bases lay in between.